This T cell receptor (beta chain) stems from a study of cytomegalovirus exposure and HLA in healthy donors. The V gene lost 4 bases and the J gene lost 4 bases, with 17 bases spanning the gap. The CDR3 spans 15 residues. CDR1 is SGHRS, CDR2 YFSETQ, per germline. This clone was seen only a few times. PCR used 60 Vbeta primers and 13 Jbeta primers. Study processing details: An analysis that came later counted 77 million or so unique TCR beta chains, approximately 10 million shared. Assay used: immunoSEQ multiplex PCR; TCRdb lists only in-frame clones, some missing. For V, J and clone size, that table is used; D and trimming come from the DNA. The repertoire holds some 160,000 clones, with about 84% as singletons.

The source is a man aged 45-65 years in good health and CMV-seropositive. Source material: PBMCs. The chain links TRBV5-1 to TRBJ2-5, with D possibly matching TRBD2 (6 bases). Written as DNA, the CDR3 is TGCGCCAGCAGCAGTACTAGACTAGATCGAGAGACCCAGTACTTC. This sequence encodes CASSSTRLDRETQYF.